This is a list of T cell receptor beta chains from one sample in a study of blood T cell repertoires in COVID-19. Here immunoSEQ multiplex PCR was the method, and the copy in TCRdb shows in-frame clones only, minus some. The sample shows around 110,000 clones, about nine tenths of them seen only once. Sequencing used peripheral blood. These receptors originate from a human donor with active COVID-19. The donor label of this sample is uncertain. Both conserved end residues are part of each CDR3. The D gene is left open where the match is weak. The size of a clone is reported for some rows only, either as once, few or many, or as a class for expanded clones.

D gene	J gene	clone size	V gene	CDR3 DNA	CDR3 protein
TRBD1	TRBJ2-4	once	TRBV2	TGTGCCAGCAGATCGGACAGGGGGATTCGTAGCATTCAGTACTTC	CASRSDRGIRSIQYF
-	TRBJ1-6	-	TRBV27	TGTGCCAGCAGCCTAGCCAGGGGTAAGGAGAGTTCACCCCTCCACTTT	CASSLARGKESSPLHF
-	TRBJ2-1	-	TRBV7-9	TGTGCCAGCAGCTTAACGTCAGGGGCCTACAATGAGCAGTTCTTC	CASSLTSGAYNEQFF
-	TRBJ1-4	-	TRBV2	TGTGCCAGCAGTGACAGGGGAGAAAAACTGTTTTTT	CASSDRGEKLFF
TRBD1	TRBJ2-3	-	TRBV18	TGTGCCAGCTCGGTTGGAGGGGACAGGGTCACAGATACGCAGTATTTT	CASSVGGDRVTDTQYF
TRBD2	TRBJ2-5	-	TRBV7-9	TGTGCCAGCAGCCTCGGGGGGTACCAAGAGACCCAGTACTTC	CASSLGGYQETQYF
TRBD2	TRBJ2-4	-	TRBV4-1	TGCGCCAGCAGCCAAATCGGGGGGGACCAAAACATTCAGTACTTC	CASSQIGGDQNIQYF
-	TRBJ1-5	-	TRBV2	TGTGCCAGCCGAGATGGGCAGGCGGGGTCCCAGCATTTT	CASRDGQAGSQHF
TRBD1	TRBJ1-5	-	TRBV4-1	TGCGCCAGCAGTTTCGAATCCCGGGACAGGGGAAATCAGCCCCAGCATTTT	CASSFESRDRGNQPQHF
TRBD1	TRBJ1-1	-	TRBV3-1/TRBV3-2	TGTGCCAGCGCCTCAAGAGGGGGCGTCACTGAAGCTTTCTTT	CASASRGGVTEAFF
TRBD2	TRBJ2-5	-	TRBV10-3	TGTGCCTCGTCCCCCCGGGAGGGTGGAGAGACCCAGTACTTC	CASSPREGGETQYF
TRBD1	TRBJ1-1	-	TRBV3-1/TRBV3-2	TGTGCCAGCAGCCCATGGACAGGGAGAATGAACACTGAAGCTTTCTTT	CASSPWTGRMNTEAFF
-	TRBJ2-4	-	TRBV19	TGTGCCAGTAGTATAGAGCCGACTGGAGGAGGGGAAAACATTCAGTACTTC	CASSIEPTGGGENIQYF
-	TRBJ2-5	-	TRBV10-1	TGCGCCAGCAGTGAGTCGATCTTGACTAGTAAGAGAGAGACCCAGTACTTC	CASSESILTSKRETQYF
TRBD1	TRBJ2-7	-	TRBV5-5	TGTGCCAGCAGCTTGGGGCGGAGGGACAGGGGTTACGAGCAGTACTTC	CASSLGRRDRGYEQYF
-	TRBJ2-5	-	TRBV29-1	TGCAGCGTGACTAGTTTGGAGACCCAGTACTTC	CSVTSLETQYF
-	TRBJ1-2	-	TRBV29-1	TGCAGCGAAAAGGCGGGGGTTTTAGGCTACACCTTC	CSEKAGVLGYTF
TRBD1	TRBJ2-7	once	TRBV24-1	TGTGCCACCAGTGATTTGGGACAGGGGCGCTACGAGCAGTACTTC	CATSDLGQGRYEQYF
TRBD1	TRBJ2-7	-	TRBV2	TGTGCCAGCAGTAGACAGGGAAACTACGAGCAGTACTTC	CASSRQGNYEQYF
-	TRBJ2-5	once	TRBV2	TGTGCCAGCAGGGACAGTCGGATGGGGTGGACCCAGTACTTC	CASRDSRMGWTQYF
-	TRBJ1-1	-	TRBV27	TGTGCCAGCAGCCCGACGGAGATGAACACTGAAGCTTTCTTT	CASSPTEMNTEAFF
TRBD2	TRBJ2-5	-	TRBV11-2	TGTGCCAGCAGCTCTCTAGCGGGGGGGATCCAAGAGACCCAGTACTTC	CASSSLAGGIQETQYF
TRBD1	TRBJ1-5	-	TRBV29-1	TGCAGCGTTTCATATACAGGGGGGGGCAATCAGCCCCAGCATTTT	CSVSYTGGGNQPQHF
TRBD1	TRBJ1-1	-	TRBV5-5	TGTGCCAGCAGCACCCGACAGGGTTACAGCACTGAAGCTTTCTTT	CASSTRQGYSTEAFF
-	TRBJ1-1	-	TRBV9	TGTGCCAGCAGCGTAGGTCAGGTCAGGGCGAACACTGAAGCTTTCTTT	CASSVGQVRANTEAFF
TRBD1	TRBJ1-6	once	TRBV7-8	TGTGCCAGCAGCCCGTGGACAGGGGATAATTCACCCCTCCACTTT	CASSPWTGDNSPLHF
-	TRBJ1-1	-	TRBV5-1	TGCGCCAGCAGCGAAAATACAGTTTTGAACACTGAAGCTTTCTTT	CASSENTVLNTEAFF
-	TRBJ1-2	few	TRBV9	TGTGCCAGCAGCGTAGGGGCAGCCACCTTATATGGCTACACCTTC	CASSVGAATLYGYTF
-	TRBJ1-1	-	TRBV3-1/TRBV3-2	TGTGCCAGCAGCCAAGGGACAGACTTGAACACTGAAGCTTTCTTT	CASSQGTDLNTEAFF
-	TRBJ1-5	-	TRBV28	TGTGCCAGCAGTCGAGATAGCAATCAGCCCCAGCATTTT	CASSRDSNQPQHF
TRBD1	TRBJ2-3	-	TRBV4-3	TGCGCCAGCAGCCAAGCACAGGGGGCCGGTGGAGATACGCAGTATTTT	CASSQAQGAGGDTQYF
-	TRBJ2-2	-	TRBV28	TGTGCCAGCAGTTTCGTTAGTAACACCGGGGAGCTGTTTTTT	CASSFVSNTGELFF
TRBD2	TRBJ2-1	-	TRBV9	TGTGCCAGCAGCTTAGCGGGGGTCTACAATGAGCAGTTCTTC	CASSLAGVYNEQFF
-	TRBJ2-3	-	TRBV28	TGTGCCAGCAGTTTAAAATATGAGGGGCGGGGACCGTCAGCAGATACGCAGTATTTT	CASSLKYEGRGPSADTQYF
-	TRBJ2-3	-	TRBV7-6	TGTGCCAGCAGCTTAGAGTGGGCTCCCACAGATACGCAGTATTTT	CASSLEWAPTDTQYF
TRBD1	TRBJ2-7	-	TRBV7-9	TGTGCCAGCAGCTGGGGGACAGGGGGGATCGAGCAGTACTTC	CASSWGTGGIEQYF
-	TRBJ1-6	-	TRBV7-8	TGTGCCAGCAGCTTAGCGGCAGGGGCAGTTTCACCCCTCCACTTT	CASSLAAGAVSPLHF
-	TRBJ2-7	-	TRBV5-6	TGTGCCAGCAGCTTGGGTCCGGGGATAAACTCCTACGAGCAGTACTTC	CASSLGPGINSYEQYF
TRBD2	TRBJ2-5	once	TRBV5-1	TGCGCCAGCAGCTTCGGGATAGCGGGGGTAGAGACCCAGTACTTC	CASSFGIAGVETQYF
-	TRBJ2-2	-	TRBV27	TGTGCCAGCAGTTCGGCTAGGCTCGGGGAGCTGTTTTTT	CASSSARLGELFF
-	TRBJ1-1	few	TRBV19	TGTGCCAGTAGTCTCCTAGTCGTCGGGACTAAAACGGCAGCTGAAGCTTTCTTT	CASSLLVVGTKTAAEAFF
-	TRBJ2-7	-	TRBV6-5	TGTGCCAGTGGGGCGGGGGCGACCTACGAGCAGTACTTC	CASGAGATYEQYF